These 20 T cell receptor beta chains originate from one sample sequenced in a study of graft-versus-host responses after intestinal transplantation. Clones were read by immunoSEQ multiplex PCR, and TCRdb kept only the in-frame ones, dropping some. Of about 100,000 clones in the sample, roughly 90% are singletons; the top ten hold 0.85% to 1%. Their cognate antigens are unknown. This specimen was unstimulated CD4+ T cells sorted from spleen or lymph node cells, taken before transplant. Receptors originate from a human donor who was the organ donor for an intestinal transplant.

The chain employs TRBV5-1 and TRBJ2-5, with TRBD2 matching 11 bases. The DNA end favors TRBJ2-7, so the J call may be wrong. CDR1 and CDR2 from the germline V gene are SGHRS and YFSETQ. The CDR3 is 17 amino acids. The CDR3, as DNA: TGCGCCAGCAGCTTGTCCCCTAGCGGGGGGCTTACCTACGAGCAGTACTTC. It codes for CASSLSPSGGLTYEQYF.

CDR3 sequence: CSGDGGDRETQYF. DNA of the CDR3: TGCAGCGGGGATGGCGGGGATAGAGAGACCCAGTACTTC. The V gene is TRBV29-1, the J gene TRBJ2-5; a weak D match, TRBD2 (6 bases). Germline CDR1 is SQVTM and CDR2 is ANQGSEA. The V end was cut by 7 bases, the J end by 4 bases, with 16 bases between. The CDR3 is made up of 13 amino acids.

V is TRBV9 and J is TRBJ2-7; D possibly corresponds to TRBD1 (5 bases). CDR1 and CDR2 from the germline V gene are SGDLS and YYNGEE. This CDR3 is built from 14 residues. V lost 0 bases and J lost 5, with 12 bases in between. The CDR3 nucleotides read TGTGCCAGCAGCGTAGATCTGGACATGGACGAGCAGTACTTC. Protein sequence: CASSVDLDMDEQYF. The complete variable domain, with remaining parts taken from reference TRBV9 and TRBJ2-7, reads DSGVTQTPKHLITATGQRVTLRCSPRSGDLSVYWYQQSLDQGLQFLIQYYNGEERAKGNILERFSAQQFPDLHSELNLSSLELGDSALYFCASSVDLDMDEQYFGPGTRLTVT.

The chain uses TRBV28 and TRBJ1-2; D remains unclear. In germline, CDR1 is MDHEN, CDR2 SYDVKM. The CDR3 consists of 13 residues. Trimming stripped 3 bases from V and 4 bases from J, with 9 bases between. In DNA, the CDR3 is TGTGCCAGCAGTTTCATTCAAGCCTATGGCTACACCTTC. Its translation is CASSFIQAYGYTF.

The rearrangement joins TRBV30 to TRBJ2-7; the D call may be TRBD1 or TRBD2 (6 bases each). Per germline, CDR1 GTSNPN and CDR2 SVGIG (reference sequence). V was clipped by 0 bases and J by 3 bases, with 12 bases between them. This CDR3 comprises 14 residues. The CDR3 here is CAWSVGGTSYEQYF. DNA for the CDR3: TGTGCCTGGAGTGTAGGCGGGACAAGCTACGAGCAGTACTTC.

This chain joins TRBV12-2 and TRBJ2-7. TRBV12-2 is described as a pseudogene. The CDR3 loop spans 14 amino acids. The CDR3 region is CASRPRGPDYEQYF. The CDR3, as DNA: TGTGCAAGTCGCCCTCGGGGGCCGGACTACGAGCAGTACTTC.

DNA for the CDR3: TGTGCCAGCAGTGAAGACCCCTGGGGCCTTTCACCCCTCCACTTT. Residues: CASSEDPWGLSPLHF. This chain joins TRBV6-1 and TRBJ1-6; a weak D match, TRBD1 (5 bases). The CDR3 loop spans 15 amino acids. V lost 1 base to trimming and J lost 9 bases, with 13 bases between them. Germline values: CDR1 MNHNS, CDR2 SASEGT.

The V and J genes are TRBV28 and TRBJ1-6, with 7 bases aligning to TRBD1. The V segment lost 6 bases and the J segment 10 bases; nucleotides outside the gene matches: 9. CDR1 and CDR2 (germline): MDHEN, SYDVKM. The CDR3 totals 14 residues. CDR3 amino acids: CASRRQGGESPLHF. For the CDR3, the DNA is TGTGCCAGCAGGAGACAGGGAGGTGAATCACCCCTCCACTTT.

The V and J genes are TRBV7-2 and TRBJ1-5; D unresolved. V was trimmed by 4 bases and J by 5 bases, leaving 9 bases between them. Per germline, CDR1 SGHTA and CDR2 FQGNSA. The CDR3 sequence is 13 residues long. The CDR3 nucleotides are TGTGCCAGCAGCTCCCAGCAGTATCAGCCCCAGCATTTT. Protein product: CASSSQQYQPQHF.

This clone was detected only once. The V call is TRBV19, the J call TRBJ2-3; D unclear. CDR3 size: 15 residues. The germline V gene has CDR1 LNHDA and CDR2 SQIVND (reference sequence). Trimming took 3 bases from V and 0 from J, leaving 10 bases between them. CDR3 protein: CASSIPTTSTDTQYF. As DNA, the CDR3 is TGTGCCAGTAGTATCCCTACCACTAGCACAGATACGCAGTATTTT.

V and J are TRBV28 and TRBJ2-1; D is ambiguous. There are 14 residues in the CDR3. V shed 3 bases and J shed 3 bases, with 9 bases lying between them. The germline gives CDR1 MDHEN, CDR2 SYDVKM. The CDR3 bases are TGTGCCAGCAGTTTTACTCTGAACTACAATGAGCAGTTCTTC. Translated: CASSFTLNYNEQFF.

This clone has only one observation. The V and J genes are TRBV18 and TRBJ2-7, with D perhaps assigned TRBD1 or TRBD2 (6 bases each). CDR1 and CDR2 (germline): KGHSH, LQKENI. CDR3 length: 14 amino acids. Trimming stripped 5 bases from V and 7 bases from J, with 18 bases between. The CDR3 nucleotides read TGTGCCAGCTCAGTCGGGGGCTCGGGGGTTGAGCAGTACTTC. It yields the protein CASSVGGSGVEQYF.

The J gene is TRBJ1-5, the V gene TRBV5-1; TRBD1 might be the D (6 bases). CDR1 and CDR2 from the germline V gene are SGHRS and YFSETQ. This CDR3 has 15 amino acids. V was clipped by 4 bases and J by 5 bases, with 16 bases between them. The CDR3 region has the DNA TGCGCCAGCAGCCCTCTGACAGGATTAGATCAGCCCCAGCATTTT. Translating gives CASSPLTGLDQPQHF.

V is TRBV2 and J is TRBJ1-5; 9 nucleotides line up with TRBD1. V shed 6 bases, J shed 4 bases, and the junction held 4 bases outside the gene matches. The CDR3 totals 14 residues. Germline lookup yields CDR1 SNHLY and CDR2 FYNNEI. The CDR3 DNA sequence: TGTGCCAGCAGCGGACAGGGGATAAATCAGCCCCAGCATTTT. This encodes CASSGQGINQPQHF.

The gene calls are TRBV7-9 and TRBJ2-4; D unclear. Trimming cost V 2 bases and J 9 bases, with 11 bases left between them. The CDR3 is 13 amino acids. From germline, CDR1 is SEHNR and CDR2 FQNEAQ (reference sequence). The CDR3 sequence: CASSLLGSGIQYF. For the CDR3, the DNA is TGTGCCAGCAGCTTATTAGGGTCGGGCATTCAGTACTTC.

This clone was detected only a few times. The rearrangement links TRBV28 to TRBJ2-7; D unresolved. With 6 bases removed from V and 0 bases from J, the gap between germline ends came to 15 bases. Per the germline V gene, CDR1 is MDHEN and CDR2 is SYDVKM. The CDR3 consists of 15 residues. The CDR3 protein is CASSPPLLSSYEQYF. For the CDR3, the DNA is TGTGCCAGCAGCCCCCCCTTACTGAGCTCCTACGAGCAGTACTTC.

This sequence joins TRBV9 and TRBJ2-5; 9 bases fit TRBD2. This CDR3 comprises 15 residues. Germline V lookup: CDR1 SGDLS, CDR2 YYNGEE. J was trimmed by 1 base and V by 2 bases; bases with no gene match: 3. CDR3 bases: TGTGCCAGCAGCGTCCTTAGCGGGGGCCAAGAGACCCAGTACTTC. Its translation is CASSVLSGGQETQYF.

V is TRBV5-1 and J is TRBJ2-6, with 9 bases fitting TRBD1. The germline V gene encodes CDR1 SGHRS and CDR2 YFSETQ. V trimming: 2 bases; J trimming: 4 bases; junction bases outside the gene matches: 4. This CDR3 has 16 residues. In nucleotides, the CDR3 is TGCGCCAGCAGCTTACAGGGGGCGTCAGGGGCCAACGTCCTGACTTTC. As protein: CASSLQGASGANVLTF.

The V and J genes are TRBV19 and TRBJ1-6; a possible D gene is TRBD1 (6 bases). V lost 0 bases and J 7 bases, leaving 13 bases between the germline ends. The CDR3 totals 16 residues. Per the germline V gene, CDR1 is LNHDA and CDR2 is SQIVND (reference sequence). CDR3 sequence reads: CASSIDTGTPNSPLHF. As DNA, the CDR3 is TGTGCCAGTAGTATAGATACCGGGACACCCAATTCACCCCTCCACTTT.

The chain carries TRBV6-5 and TRBJ2-7; 9 bases map to TRBD1. V dropped 10 bases and J dropped 3; count of bases not matched to a gene: 10. CDR3 length: 14 residues. Germline V gene data show CDR1 as MNHEY and CDR2 as SVGAGI. DNA of the CDR3: TGTGCCATTTCCTTCGGGACAGGGATCTACGAGCAGTACTTC. Its protein is CAISFGTGIYEQYF.